This record looks at one T cell receptor beta chain sequence and its context. A second 7 to 11 cycle PCR used barcoded and J-beta primers. One entry per CDR3 protein results from TCRdb running MiXCR on the 5' RACE reads. The repertoire holds hundreds of thousands of distinct CDR3 sequences, with around 42% as singletons. The data were taken from a study of blood T cells in healthy people across ages. CDR1 and CDR2 from the germline V gene are DFQATT and SNEGSKA (reference sequence). The CDR3 has 14 residues. Sequencing used blood. The genes are TRBV20-1 and TRBJ2-1; 11 nucleotides agree with TRBD1. Judging by the DNA end, TRBJ2-7 fits better; the J call may be wrong. The clonotype comes from a man in his fifties or sixties in good health. CDR3 sequence reads: CSALLRDRGCEQYF. Written as DNA, the CDR3 is TGCAGTGCTCTACTCCGGGACAGGGGGTGTGAGCAGTACTTC.